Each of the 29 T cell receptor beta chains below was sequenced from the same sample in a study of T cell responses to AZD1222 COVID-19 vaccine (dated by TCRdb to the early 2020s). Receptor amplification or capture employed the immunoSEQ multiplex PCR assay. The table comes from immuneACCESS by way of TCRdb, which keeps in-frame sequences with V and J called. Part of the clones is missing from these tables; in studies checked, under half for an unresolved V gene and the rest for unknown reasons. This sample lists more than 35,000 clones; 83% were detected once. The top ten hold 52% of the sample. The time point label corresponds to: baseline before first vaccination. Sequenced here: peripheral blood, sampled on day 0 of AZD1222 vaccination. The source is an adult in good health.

The CDR3 DNA follows: TGTGCCAGCAGCCCGGACAGGGTCGACACCGGGGAGCTGTTTTTT. It specifies CASSPDRVDTGELFF. The chain carries TRBV7-2 and TRBJ2-2, with 8 bases that match TRBD1. CDR3 length: 15 amino acids. Germline assignment: CDR1 SGHTA and CDR2 FQGNSA. V shed 5 bases and J 3 bases; nucleotides not matched to a gene: 5.

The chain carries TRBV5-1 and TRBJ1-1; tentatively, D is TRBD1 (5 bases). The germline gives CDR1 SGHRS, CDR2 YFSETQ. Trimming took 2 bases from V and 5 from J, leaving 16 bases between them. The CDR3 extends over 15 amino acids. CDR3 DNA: TGCGCCAGCAGCTTAGTTTCTGGGACGTTGACTGAAGCTTTCTTT. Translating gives CASSLVSGTLTEAFF.

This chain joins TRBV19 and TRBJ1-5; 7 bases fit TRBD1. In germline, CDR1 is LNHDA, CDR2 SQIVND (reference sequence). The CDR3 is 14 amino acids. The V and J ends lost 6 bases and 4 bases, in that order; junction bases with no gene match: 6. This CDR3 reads CASRTGFRNQPQHF. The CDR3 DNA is TGTGCCAGTAGGACAGGGTTTAGGAATCAGCCCCAGCATTTT.

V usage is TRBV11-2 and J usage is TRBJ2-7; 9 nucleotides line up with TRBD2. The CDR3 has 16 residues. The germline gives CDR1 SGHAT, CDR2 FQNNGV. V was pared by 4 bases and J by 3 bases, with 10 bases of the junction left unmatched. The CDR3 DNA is TGTGCCAGCAGCTCCCCTGGGATAGCGGGAGACTACGAGCAGTACTTC. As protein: CASSSPGIAGDYEQYF.

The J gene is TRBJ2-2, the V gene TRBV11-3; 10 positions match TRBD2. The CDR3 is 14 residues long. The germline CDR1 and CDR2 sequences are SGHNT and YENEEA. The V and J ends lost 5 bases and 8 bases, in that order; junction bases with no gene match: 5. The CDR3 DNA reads TGTGCCAGCAGCACAGGGACTAGCGAAGGGGAGCTGTTTTTT. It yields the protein CASSTGTSEGELFF.

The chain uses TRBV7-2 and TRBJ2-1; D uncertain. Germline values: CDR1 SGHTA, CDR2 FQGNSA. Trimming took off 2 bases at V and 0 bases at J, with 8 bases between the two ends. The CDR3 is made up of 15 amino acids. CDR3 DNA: TGTGCCAGCAGCTTATACCCAGACTCCTACAATGAGCAGTTCTTC. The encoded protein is CASSLYPDSYNEQFF.

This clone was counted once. The CDR3 region is CASRADSGNYNEQFF. The CDR3 bases are TGTGCCAGCAGGGCAGACAGCGGGAATTACAATGAGCAGTTCTTC. The rearrangement links TRBV2 to TRBJ2-1, with 7 bases matching TRBD2. The length of the CDR3 is 15 residues. The junction had 9 bases not matched to a gene; V was cut back by 6 bases and J by 4 bases. Germline V lookup: CDR1 SNHLY, CDR2 FYNNEI.

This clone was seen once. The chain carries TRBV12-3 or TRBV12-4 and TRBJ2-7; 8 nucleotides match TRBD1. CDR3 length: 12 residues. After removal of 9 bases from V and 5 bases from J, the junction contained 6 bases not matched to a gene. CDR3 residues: CASRQGNHEQYF. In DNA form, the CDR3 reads TGTGCCAGTCGACAGGGGAACCACGAGCAGTACTTC.

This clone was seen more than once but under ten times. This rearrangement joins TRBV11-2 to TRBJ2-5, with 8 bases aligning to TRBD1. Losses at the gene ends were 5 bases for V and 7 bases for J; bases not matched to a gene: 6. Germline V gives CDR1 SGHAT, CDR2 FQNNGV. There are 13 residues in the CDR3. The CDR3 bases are TGTGCCAGCAGCCCCGACAGGGGAGGGACCCAGTACTTC. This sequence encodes CASSPDRGGTQYF.

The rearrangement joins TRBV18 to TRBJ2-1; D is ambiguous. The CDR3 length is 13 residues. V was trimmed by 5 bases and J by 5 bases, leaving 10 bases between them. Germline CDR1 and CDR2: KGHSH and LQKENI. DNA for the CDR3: TGTGCCAGCTCAGTCCGGGCTGACAATGAGCAGTTCTTC. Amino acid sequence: CASSVRADNEQFF.

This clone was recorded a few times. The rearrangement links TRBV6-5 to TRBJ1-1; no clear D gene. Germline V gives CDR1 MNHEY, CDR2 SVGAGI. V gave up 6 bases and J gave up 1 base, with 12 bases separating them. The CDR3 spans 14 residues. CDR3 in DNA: TGTGCCAGCAGATTAAAGGTTGGGAACACTGAAGCTTTCTTT. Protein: CASRLKVGNTEAFF.

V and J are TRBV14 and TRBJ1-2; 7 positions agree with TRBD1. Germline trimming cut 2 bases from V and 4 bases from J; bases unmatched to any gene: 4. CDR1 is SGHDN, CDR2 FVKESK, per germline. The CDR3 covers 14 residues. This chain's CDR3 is CASSQMGQPYGYTF. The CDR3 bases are TGTGCCAGCAGCCAAATGGGACAGCCCTATGGCTACACCTTC.

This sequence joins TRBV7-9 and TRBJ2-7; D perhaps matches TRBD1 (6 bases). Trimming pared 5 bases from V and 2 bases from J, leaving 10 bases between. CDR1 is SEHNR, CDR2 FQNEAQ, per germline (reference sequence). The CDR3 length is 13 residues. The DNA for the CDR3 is TGTGCCAGCAGCCCCTGGGACACCTACGAGCAGTACTTC. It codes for CASSPWDTYEQYF.

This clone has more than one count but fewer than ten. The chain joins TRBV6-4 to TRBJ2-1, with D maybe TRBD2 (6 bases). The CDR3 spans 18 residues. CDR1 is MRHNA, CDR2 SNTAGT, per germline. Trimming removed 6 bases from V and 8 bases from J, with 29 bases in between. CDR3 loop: CASRYNIWTNYPWDEQFF. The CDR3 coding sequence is TGTGCCAGCAGATATAACATTTGGACTAACTATCCGTGGGATGAGCAGTTCTTC.

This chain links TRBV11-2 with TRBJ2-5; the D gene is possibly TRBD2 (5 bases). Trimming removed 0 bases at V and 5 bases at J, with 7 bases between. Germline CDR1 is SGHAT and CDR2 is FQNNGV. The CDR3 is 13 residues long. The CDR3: CASSLDRGETQYF. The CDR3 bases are TGTGCCAGCAGCTTAGATCGGGGTGAGACCCAGTACTTC. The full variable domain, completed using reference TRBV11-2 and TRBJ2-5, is EAGVAQSPRYKIIEKRQSVAFWCNPISGHATLYWYQQILGQGPKLLIQFQNNGVVDDSQLPKDRFSAERLKGVDSTLKIQPAKLEDSAVYLCASSLDRGETQYFGPGTRLLVL.

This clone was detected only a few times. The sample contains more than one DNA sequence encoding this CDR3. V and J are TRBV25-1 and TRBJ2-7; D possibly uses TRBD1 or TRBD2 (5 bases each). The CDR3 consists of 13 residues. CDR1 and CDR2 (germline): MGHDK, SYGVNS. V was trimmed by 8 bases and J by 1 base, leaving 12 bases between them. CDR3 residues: CASRGAGSYEQYF. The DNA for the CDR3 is TGTGCCAGCCGAGGGGCAGGTTCCTACGAGCAGTACTTC.

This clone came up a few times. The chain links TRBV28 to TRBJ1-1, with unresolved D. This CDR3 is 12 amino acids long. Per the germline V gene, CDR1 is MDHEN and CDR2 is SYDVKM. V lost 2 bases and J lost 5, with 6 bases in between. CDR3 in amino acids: CASSLTFTEAFF. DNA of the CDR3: TGTGCCAGCAGTTTAACTTTTACTGAAGCTTTCTTT.

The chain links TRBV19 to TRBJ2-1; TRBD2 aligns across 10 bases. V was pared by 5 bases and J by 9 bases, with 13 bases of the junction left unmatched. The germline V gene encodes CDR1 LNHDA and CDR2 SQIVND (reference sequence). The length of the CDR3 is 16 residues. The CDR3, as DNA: TGTGCCAGTAGTCCCTCCGCTAGCGGGAGATTTTTTGAGCAGTTCTTC. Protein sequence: CASSPSASGRFFEQFF.

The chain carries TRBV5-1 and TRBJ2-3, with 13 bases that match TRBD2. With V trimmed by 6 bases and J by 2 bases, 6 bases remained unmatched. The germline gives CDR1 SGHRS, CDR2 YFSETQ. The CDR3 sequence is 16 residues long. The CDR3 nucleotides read TGCGCCAGCACCAGGACTAGCGGGGGCCCCACAGATACGCAGTATTTT. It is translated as CASTRTSGGPTDTQYF. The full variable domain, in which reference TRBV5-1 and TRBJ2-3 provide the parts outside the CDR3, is KAGVTQTPRYLIKTRGQQVTLSCSPISGHRSVSWYQQTPGQGLQFLFEYFSETQRNKGNFPGRFSGRQFSNSRSEMNVSTLELGDSALYLCASTRTSGGPTDTQYFGPGTRLTVL.

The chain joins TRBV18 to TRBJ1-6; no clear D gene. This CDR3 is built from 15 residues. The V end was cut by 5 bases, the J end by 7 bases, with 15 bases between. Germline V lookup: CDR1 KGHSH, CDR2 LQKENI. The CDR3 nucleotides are TGTGCCAGCTCAATCGGAGACCCGGCGAATTCACCCCTCCACTTT. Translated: CASSIGDPANSPLHF.

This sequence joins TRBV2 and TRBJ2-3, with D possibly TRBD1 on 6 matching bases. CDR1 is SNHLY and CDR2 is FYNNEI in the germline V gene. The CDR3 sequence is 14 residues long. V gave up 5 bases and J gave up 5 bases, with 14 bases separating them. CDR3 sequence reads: CASSWDTKGDTQYF. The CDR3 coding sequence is TGTGCCAGCAGTTGGGACACCAAGGGAGATACGCAGTATTTT.

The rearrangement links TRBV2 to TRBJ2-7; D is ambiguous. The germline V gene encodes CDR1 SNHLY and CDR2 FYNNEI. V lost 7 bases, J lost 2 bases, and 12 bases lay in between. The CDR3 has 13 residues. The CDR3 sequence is CASKGHGTYEQYF. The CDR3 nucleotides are TGTGCCAGCAAGGGCCACGGAACCTACGAGCAGTACTTC.

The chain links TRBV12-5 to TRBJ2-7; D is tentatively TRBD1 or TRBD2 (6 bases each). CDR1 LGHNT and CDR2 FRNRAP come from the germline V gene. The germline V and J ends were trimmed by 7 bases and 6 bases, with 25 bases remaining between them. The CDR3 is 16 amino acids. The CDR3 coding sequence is TGTGCTAGTGCCTCGGGGGCATACGGGTCCCCCGGCGAGCAGTACTTC. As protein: CASASGAYGSPGEQYF.

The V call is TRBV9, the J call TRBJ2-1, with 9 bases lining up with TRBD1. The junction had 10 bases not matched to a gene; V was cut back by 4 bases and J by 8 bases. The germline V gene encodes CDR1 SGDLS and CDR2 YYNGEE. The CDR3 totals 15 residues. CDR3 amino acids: CASSTPGTGFHEQFF. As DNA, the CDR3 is TGTGCCAGCAGCACCCCCGGGACAGGGTTCCATGAGCAGTTCTTC.

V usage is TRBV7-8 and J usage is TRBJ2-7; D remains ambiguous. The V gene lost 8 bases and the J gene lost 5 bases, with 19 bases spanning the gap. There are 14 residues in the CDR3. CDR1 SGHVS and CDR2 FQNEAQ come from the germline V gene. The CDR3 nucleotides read TGTGCCAGCTCCAACACCCTCGGCCCCAACGAGCAGTACTTC. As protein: CASSNTLGPNEQYF. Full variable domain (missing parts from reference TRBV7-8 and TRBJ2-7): GAGVSQSPRYKVAKRGQDVALRCDPISGHVSLFWYQQALGQGPEFLTYFQNEAQLDKSGLPSDRFFAERPEGSVSTLKIQRTQQEDSAVYLCASSNTLGPNEQYFGPGTRLTVT.

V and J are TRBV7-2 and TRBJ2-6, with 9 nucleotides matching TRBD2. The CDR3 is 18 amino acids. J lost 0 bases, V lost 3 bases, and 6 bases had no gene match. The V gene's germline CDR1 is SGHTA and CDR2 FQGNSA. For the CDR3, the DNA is TGTGCCAGCAGCTTTGGGCGGGGGGGCCTCTCTGGGGCCAACGTCCTGACTTTC. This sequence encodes CASSFGRGGLSGANVLTF.

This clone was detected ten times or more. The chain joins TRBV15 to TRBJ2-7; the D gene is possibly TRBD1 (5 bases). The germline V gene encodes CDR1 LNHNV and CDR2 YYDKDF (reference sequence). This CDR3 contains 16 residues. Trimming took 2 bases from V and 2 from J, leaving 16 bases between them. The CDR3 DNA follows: TGTGCCACCAGCAGAAACTGGCCAGGGTTGGCCTACGAGCAGTACTTC. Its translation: CATSRNWPGLAYEQYF.

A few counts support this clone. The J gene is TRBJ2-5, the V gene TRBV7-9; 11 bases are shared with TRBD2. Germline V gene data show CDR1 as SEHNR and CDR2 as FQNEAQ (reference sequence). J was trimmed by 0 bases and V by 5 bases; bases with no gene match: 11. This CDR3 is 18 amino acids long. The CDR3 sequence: CASSLGLAGGPYQETQYF. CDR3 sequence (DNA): TGTGCCAGCAGCCTAGGGCTAGCGGGAGGACCGTACCAAGAGACCCAGTACTTC.

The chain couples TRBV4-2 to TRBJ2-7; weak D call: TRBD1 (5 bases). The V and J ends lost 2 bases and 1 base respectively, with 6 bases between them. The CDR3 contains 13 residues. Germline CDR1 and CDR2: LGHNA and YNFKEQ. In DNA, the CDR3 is TGTGCCAGCAGCCAACAGGGTTCCTACGAGCAGTACTTC. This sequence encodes CASSQQGSYEQYF.